The source of this T cell receptor beta chain is a study of blood T cell repertoires in COVID-19. In the study's own analysis: From reference gene primer amplification, estimates of nucleated cell counts were derived. Clones were sequenced by immunoSEQ multiplex PCR, and TCRdb holds only the in-frame ones, with some missing. The V and J calls and clone size were taken over from that table, and D and trimming were inferred from the DNA. This sample has under 250,000 clones, with more than 70% found just once. Seattle cases were enrolled at active infection and followed longitudinally. V dropped 7 bases and J dropped 8 bases, with 14 bases sitting between them. The CDR3 runs 13 residues. Germline CDR1 reads SNHLY; CDR2 reads FYNNEI.

The clonotype comes from a woman in her thirties with COVID-19, enrolled during active disease. The rearrangement joins TRBV2 to TRBJ1-4; a possible D gene is TRBD1 (6 bases). Sequenced material: peripheral blood. In DNA, the CDR3 is TGTGCCAGCACTCCGGGGGGCGGGGAAAAACTGTTTTTT. Protein product: CASTPGGGEKLFF.